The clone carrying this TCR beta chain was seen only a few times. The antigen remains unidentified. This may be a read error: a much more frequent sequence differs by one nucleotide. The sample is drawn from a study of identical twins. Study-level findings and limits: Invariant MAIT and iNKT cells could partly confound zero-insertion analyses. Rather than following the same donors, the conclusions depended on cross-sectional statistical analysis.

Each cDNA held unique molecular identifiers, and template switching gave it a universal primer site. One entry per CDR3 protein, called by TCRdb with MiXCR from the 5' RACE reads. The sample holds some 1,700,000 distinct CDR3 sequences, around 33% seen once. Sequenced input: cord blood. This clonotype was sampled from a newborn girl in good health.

CDR3: CASSLAATTNEKLFF. In DNA, the CDR3 is TGCGCCAGCAGCTTGGCCGCGACAACTAATGAAAAACTGTTTTTT. J is TRBJ1-4 and V is TRBV5-1; D is undetermined. CDR1 is SGHRS, CDR2 YFSETQ, per germline. V gave up 0 bases and J gave up 0 bases, with 6 bases separating them. The CDR3 totals 15 residues.